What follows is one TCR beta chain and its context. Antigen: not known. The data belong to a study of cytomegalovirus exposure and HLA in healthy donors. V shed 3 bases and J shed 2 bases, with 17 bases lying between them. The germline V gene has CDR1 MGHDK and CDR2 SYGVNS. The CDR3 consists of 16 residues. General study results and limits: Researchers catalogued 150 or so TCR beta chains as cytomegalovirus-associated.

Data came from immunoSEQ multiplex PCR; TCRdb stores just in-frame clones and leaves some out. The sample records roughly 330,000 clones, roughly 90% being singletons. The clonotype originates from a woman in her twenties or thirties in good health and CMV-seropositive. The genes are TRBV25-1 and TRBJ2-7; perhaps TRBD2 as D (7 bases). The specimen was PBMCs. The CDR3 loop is CASSDKGEGSAYEQYF. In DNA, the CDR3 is TGTGCCAGCAGTGATAAGGGGGAGGGGAGTGCCTACGAGCAGTACTTC.